The 2 T cell receptor beta chains reported below all come from one sample, sequenced in a study of cytomegalovirus exposure and HLA in healthy donors. 60 Vbeta and 13 Jbeta primers were used in PCR. Clones were read by immunoSEQ multiplex PCR, and TCRdb kept only the in-frame ones, dropping some. The table includes 74,000 or so clones, about 65% detected once. The material sequenced was PBMCs. These receptors came from a woman in her twenties or thirties in good health and CMV-seronegative.

This clone turned up a few times. CDR3 coding DNA: TGTGCCAGCAGCCAAGATCCCTGGACAGGGAACACTGAAGCTTTCTTT. Its protein product is CASSQDPWTGNTEAFF. This sequence joins TRBV4-2 and TRBJ1-1, with 7 bases aligning to TRBD1. Trimming took 0 bases from V and 1 from J; bases not matched to a gene: 5. In germline, CDR1 is LGHNA, CDR2 YNFKEQ. The CDR3 runs 16 residues.

V usage is TRBV28 and J usage is TRBJ1-2; D may be TRBD1 (6 bases). The CDR3 consists of 14 residues. From germline, CDR1 is MDHEN and CDR2 SYDVKM. Trimming took off 5 bases at V and 4 bases at J, with 14 bases between the two ends. CDR3 sequence reads: CASSPGQQTYGYTF. CDR3 nucleotides: TGTGCCAGCAGTCCCGGACAGCAGACCTATGGCTACACCTTC.